What follows are 5 T cell receptor beta chains derived from one specimen sequenced in a study of beta chain features in type 1 diabetes. Reverse transcription of all isolated RNA meant that expressed TCRB transcripts were sequenced. TCRdb's copy holds only in-frame clones and misses some; the assay was immunoSEQ multiplex PCR. The repertoire includes 9,000 or so clones, about four fifths of them detected once, and about 1.4% sits in the top ten. The source material was Tregs from blood. Receptors were obtained from a young woman in good health.

The rearrangement uses TRBV10-2 and TRBJ2-5, with a tentative D call TRBD2 (5 bases). Trimming took 6 bases from V and 5 from J, leaving 16 bases between them. The CDR3 is made up of 14 amino acids. In germline, CDR1 is WSHSY, CDR2 SAAADI. Written as DNA, the CDR3 is TGCGCCAGCAGCATGGCGGGCATGGCGGAGACCCAGTACTTC. Amino acids: CASSMAGMAETQYF.

The chain carries TRBV5-6 and TRBJ1-2, with 7 positions matching TRBD1. The length of the CDR3 is 16 residues. Trimming removed 4 bases from V and 3 bases from J; junction bases left unmatched: 12. From germline, CDR1 is SGHDT and CDR2 YYEEEE. DNA for the CDR3: TGTGCCAGCAGCCCGCTGTTAGCCGGGACAGACTATGGCTACACCTTC. Its protein is CASSPLLAGTDYGYTF.

The chain carries TRBV6-5 and TRBJ2-6; TRBD2 matches at 7 bases. The CDR3 spans 15 residues. The germline CDR1 and CDR2 sequences are MNHEY and SVGAGI. V gave up 7 bases and J gave up 3 bases; unmatched junction bases: 6. The CDR3: CASISWGGGANVLTF. CDR3 nucleotide sequence: TGTGCCAGCATATCCTGGGGGGGTGGGGCCAACGTCCTGACTTTC.

The J gene is TRBJ2-7, the V gene TRBV11-2; 12 positions agree with TRBD2. V lost 5 bases to trimming and J lost 5 bases; unmatched junction nucleotides: 10. CDR1 and CDR2 (germline): SGHAT, FQNNGV. There are 16 residues in the CDR3. The CDR3 is CASSPRLAGVFHEQYF. The CDR3 coding sequence is TGTGCCAGCAGCCCACGACTAGCGGGAGTCTTCCACGAGCAGTACTTC.

The chain uses TRBV7-9 and TRBJ1-2; 11 bases are a match to TRBD1. CDR3 length equals 15 residues. With 1 base clipped from V and 6 bases from J, the junction kept 4 bases outside the gene matches. Germline loops: CDR1 SEHNR, CDR2 FQNEAQ (reference sequence). CDR3 sequence reads: CASSLVGQGADGYTF. The CDR3 coding sequence is TGTGCCAGCAGCTTAGTTGGACAGGGGGCCGATGGCTACACCTTC.